These T cell receptor beta chains were read from a single sample in a study of cytomegalovirus exposure and HLA in healthy donors. Data came from immunoSEQ multiplex PCR; TCRdb stores just in-frame clones and leaves some out. The table has approximately 100,000 clones, 76% seen once. Sequenced input: PBMCs. These receptors all stem from a man between 40 and 49 years old in good health and CMV-seronegative. Each CDR3 is given with its conserved first and last residue. The D gene is left open where the match is weak. Size is stated for part of the rows, as once, few or many counts, or as a class when the clone is expanded.

D gene: TRBD1; J gene: TRBJ2-7; clone size: -; V gene: TRBV29-1; CDR3 DNA: TGCAGCGTTGAAGGGGGTACCGGACAGGGTCTTGGGGAGCAGTACTTC; CDR3 protein: CSVEGGTGQGLGEQYF
D gene: -; J gene: TRBJ2-7; clone size: few; V gene: TRBV19; CDR3 DNA: TGTGCCAGTACCTTTTCGGGGGGCTCGTACGAGCAGTACTTC; CDR3 protein: CASTFSGGSYEQYF
D gene: TRBD1; J gene: TRBJ1-2; clone size: -; V gene: TRBV27; CDR3 DNA: TGTGCCAGCAGTCAATCCCCCTACGGACAGGGTAAGGATGGCTACACCTTC; CDR3 protein: CASSQSPYGQGKDGYTF
D gene: TRBD1; J gene: TRBJ1-6; clone size: -; V gene: TRBV5-1; CDR3 DNA: TGCGCCAGCAGCTTGGCCGCGTCAGGGGGGCTCGAATCACCCCTCCACTTT; CDR3 protein: CASSLAASGGLESPLHF
D gene: -; J gene: TRBJ2-3; clone size: -; V gene: TRBV5-1; CDR3 DNA: TGCGCCAGCAGCGCCGGGACTCTTAGCACAGATACGCAGTATTTT; CDR3 protein: CASSAGTLSTDTQYF
D gene: -; J gene: TRBJ2-3; clone size: -; V gene: TRBV5-4; CDR3 DNA: TGTGCCAGCAGCTCCAGCGGCACTAGCACAGATACGCAGTATTTT; CDR3 protein: CASSSSGTSTDTQYF
D gene: -; J gene: TRBJ1-4; clone size: once; V gene: TRBV7-9; CDR3 DNA: TGTGCCAGCCGGAGGGAGAATGAAAAACTGTTTTTT; CDR3 protein: CASRRENEKLFF
D gene: TRBD1; J gene: TRBJ1-2; clone size: -; V gene: TRBV19; CDR3 DNA: TGTGCCAGTAGTCTAGGGACAGGGGGATACTATGGCTACACCTTC; CDR3 protein: CASSLGTGGYYGYTF
D gene: -; J gene: TRBJ1-1; clone size: few; V gene: TRBV11-2; CDR3 DNA: TGTGCCAGCAGCTTAGGTCCGGACAGACCTCACACTGAAGCTTTCTTT; CDR3 protein: CASSLGPDRPHTEAFF
D gene: TRBD1; J gene: TRBJ1-4; clone size: -; V gene: TRBV25-1; CDR3 DNA: TGTGCCAGCAGTGAAGGGACAGGTTATGAAAAACTGTTTTTT; CDR3 protein: CASSEGTGYEKLFF
D gene: TRBD2; J gene: TRBJ2-3; clone size: -; V gene: TRBV5-1; CDR3 DNA: TGCGCCAGCACCCGCGGGGGGGCCGCAGATACGCAGTATTTT; CDR3 protein: CASTRGGAADTQYF
D gene: -; J gene: TRBJ1-4; clone size: -; V gene: TRBV6-5; CDR3 DNA: TGTGCCAGCAGTCCGGGGGTAGCAACTAATGAAAAACTGTTTTTT; CDR3 protein: CASSPGVATNEKLFF
D gene: TRBD1; J gene: TRBJ1-2; clone size: few; V gene: TRBV2; CDR3 DNA: TGTGCCAGCAAACTGGACAGGAACTATGGCTACACCTTC; CDR3 protein: CASKLDRNYGYTF
D gene: -; J gene: TRBJ1-1; clone size: medium-sized; V gene: TRBV4-3; CDR3 DNA: TGCGCCAGCAGCCACACCGGGTCCCCGGGGACTGAAGCTTTCTTT; CDR3 protein: CASSHTGSPGTEAFF
D gene: -; J gene: TRBJ2-5; clone size: -; V gene: TRBV7-2; CDR3 DNA: TGTGCCAGCAGCCCCGGTGGGGCCCTCCAAGAGACCCAGTACTTC; CDR3 protein: CASSPGGALQETQYF
D gene: -; J gene: TRBJ2-3; clone size: -; V gene: TRBV6-4; CDR3 DNA: TGTGCCAGCAGTCAGGGGTCGCTGAGCACAGATACGCGGTATTTT; CDR3 protein: CASSQGSLSTDTRYF
D gene: TRBD2; J gene: TRBJ2-1; clone size: -; V gene: TRBV30; CDR3 DNA: TGTGCCTGGAGTGTATACGGGGGGTATAACAATGAGCAGTTCTTC; CDR3 protein: CAWSVYGGYNNEQFF
D gene: -; J gene: TRBJ1-2; clone size: -; V gene: TRBV5-1; CDR3 DNA: TGCGCCAGCAGCTTGGGGTGGGTTGCCCAACAGGGCTACACCTTC; CDR3 protein: CASSLGWVAQQGYTF
D gene: -; J gene: TRBJ1-4; clone size: -; V gene: TRBV6-5; CDR3 DNA: TGTGCCAGCAGTTACTCAAGAGGCATCTCGAGAAAACTGTTTTTT; CDR3 protein: CASSYSRGISRKLFF
D gene: TRBD2; J gene: TRBJ2-3; clone size: -; V gene: TRBV7-3; CDR3 DNA: TGTGCCAGCAGCCCCCGGGACTACCGCACAGATACGCAGTATTTT; CDR3 protein: CASSPRDYRTDTQYF
D gene: TRBD2; J gene: TRBJ2-7; clone size: few; V gene: TRBV4-1; CDR3 DNA: TGCGCCAGCAGCGAAGAGAGCGGGGGCCCATCCTACGAGCAGTACTTC; CDR3 protein: CASSEESGGPSYEQYF
D gene: TRBD2; J gene: TRBJ2-2; clone size: -; V gene: TRBV5-4; CDR3 DNA: TGTGCCAGCAGCTTGGGGGCGGGGGACACCGGGGAGCTGTTTTTT; CDR3 protein: CASSLGAGDTGELFF
D gene: -; J gene: TRBJ2-5; clone size: once; V gene: TRBV14; CDR3 DNA: TGTGCCAGCAGCCCTCGCACGGGATTAGGGACCCAGTACTTC; CDR3 protein: CASSPRTGLGTQYF